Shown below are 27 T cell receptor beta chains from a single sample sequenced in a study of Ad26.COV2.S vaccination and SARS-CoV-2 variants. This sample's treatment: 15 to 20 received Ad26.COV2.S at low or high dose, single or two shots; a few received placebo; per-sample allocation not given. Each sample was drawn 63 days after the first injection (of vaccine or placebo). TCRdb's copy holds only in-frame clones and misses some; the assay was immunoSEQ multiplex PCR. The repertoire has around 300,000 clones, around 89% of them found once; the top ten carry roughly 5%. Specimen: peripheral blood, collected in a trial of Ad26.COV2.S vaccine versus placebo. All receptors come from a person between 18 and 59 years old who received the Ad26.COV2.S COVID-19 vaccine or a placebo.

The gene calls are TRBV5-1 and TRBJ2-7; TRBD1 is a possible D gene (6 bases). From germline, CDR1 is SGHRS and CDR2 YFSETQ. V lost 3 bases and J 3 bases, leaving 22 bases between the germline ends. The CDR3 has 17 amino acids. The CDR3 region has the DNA TGCGCCAGCAGCTCCCGGGCCCCGACAGGTCCCTTCTACGAGCAGTACTTC. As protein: CASSSRAPTGPFYEQYF.

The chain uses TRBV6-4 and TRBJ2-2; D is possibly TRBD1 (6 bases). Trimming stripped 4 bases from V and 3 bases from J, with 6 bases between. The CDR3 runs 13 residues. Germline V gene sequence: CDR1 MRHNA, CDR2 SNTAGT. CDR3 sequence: CASSGTDTGELFF. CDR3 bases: TGTGCCAGCAGTGGGACAGACACCGGGGAGCTGTTTTTT.

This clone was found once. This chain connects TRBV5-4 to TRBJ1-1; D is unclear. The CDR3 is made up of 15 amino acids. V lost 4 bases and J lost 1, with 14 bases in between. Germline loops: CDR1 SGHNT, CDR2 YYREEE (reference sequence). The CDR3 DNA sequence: TGTGCCAGCAGCCCGACGACGGGTGGGAACACTGAAGCTTTCTTT. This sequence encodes CASSPTTGGNTEAFF.

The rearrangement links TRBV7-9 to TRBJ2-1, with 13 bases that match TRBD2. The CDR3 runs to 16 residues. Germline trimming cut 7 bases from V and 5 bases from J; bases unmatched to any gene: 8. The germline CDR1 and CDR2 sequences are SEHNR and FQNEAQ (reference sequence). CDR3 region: CASTNGLAGVHNEQFF. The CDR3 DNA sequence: TGTGCCAGCACAAACGGACTAGCGGGAGTCCACAATGAGCAGTTCTTC.

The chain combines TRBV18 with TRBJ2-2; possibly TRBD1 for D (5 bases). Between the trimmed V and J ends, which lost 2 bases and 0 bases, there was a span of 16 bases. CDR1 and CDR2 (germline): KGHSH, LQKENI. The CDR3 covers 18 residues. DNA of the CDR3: TGTGCCAGCTCACCAGTAGGACAAGGGGCGTCGAACACCGGGGAGCTGTTTTTT. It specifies CASSPVGQGASNTGELFF.

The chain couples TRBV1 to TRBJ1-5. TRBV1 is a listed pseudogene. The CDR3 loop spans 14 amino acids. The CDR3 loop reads CTSTLGGGNQPQHF. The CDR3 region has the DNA TGCACCAGCACCCTAGGGGGGGGCAATCAGCCCCAGCATTTT.

In DNA form, the CDR3 reads TGTGCCAGCAGCCAAGGGGCAGGCTCCCTTGGCTACACCTTC. Translated: CASSQGAGSLGYTF. The chain uses TRBV14 and TRBJ1-2; no clear D gene. V lost 1 base, J lost 7 bases, and 13 bases lay in between. The CDR3 has 14 amino acids. In germline, CDR1 is SGHDN, CDR2 FVKESK.

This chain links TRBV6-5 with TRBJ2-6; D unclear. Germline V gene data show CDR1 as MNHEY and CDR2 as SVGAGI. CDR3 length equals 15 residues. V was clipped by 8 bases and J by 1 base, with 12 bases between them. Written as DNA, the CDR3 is TGTGCCAGCGGCCCGACCGGTTCTGGGGCCAACGTCCTGACTTTC. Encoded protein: CASGPTGSGANVLTF.

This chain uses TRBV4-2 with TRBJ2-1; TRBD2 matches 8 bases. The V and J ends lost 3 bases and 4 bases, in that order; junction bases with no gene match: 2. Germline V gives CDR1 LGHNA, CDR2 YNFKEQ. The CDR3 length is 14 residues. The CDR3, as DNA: TGTGCCAGCAGCCACGGACTAGCTTACAATGAGCAGTTCTTC. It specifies CASSHGLAYNEQFF.

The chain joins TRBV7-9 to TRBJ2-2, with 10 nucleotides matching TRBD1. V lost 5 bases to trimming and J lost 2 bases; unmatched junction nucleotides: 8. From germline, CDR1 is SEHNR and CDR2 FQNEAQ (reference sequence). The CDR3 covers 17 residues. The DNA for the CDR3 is TGTGCCAGCAGCACCAATCGGGACAGGGGCAACACCGGGGAGCTGTTTTTT. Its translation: CASSTNRDRGNTGELFF.

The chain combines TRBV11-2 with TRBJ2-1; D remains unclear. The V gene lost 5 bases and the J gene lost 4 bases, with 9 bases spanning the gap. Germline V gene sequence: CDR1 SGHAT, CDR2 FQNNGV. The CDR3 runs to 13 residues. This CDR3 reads CASSRLTYNEQFF. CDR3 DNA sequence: TGTGCCAGCAGCCGACTCACGTACAATGAGCAGTTCTTC.

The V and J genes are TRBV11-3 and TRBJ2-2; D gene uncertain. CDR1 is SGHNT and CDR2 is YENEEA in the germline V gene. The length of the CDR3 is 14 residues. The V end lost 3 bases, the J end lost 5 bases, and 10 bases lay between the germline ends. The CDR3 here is CASSLRHGTGELFF. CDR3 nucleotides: TGTGCCAGCAGCTTGAGACATGGGACCGGGGAGCTGTTTTTT. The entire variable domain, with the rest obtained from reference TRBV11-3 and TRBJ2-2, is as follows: EAGVVQSPRYKIIEKKQPVAFWCNPISGHNTLYWYLQNLGQGPELLIRYENEEAVDDSQLPKDRFSAERLKGVDSTLKIQPAELGDSAVYLCASSLRHGTGELFFGEGSRLTVL.

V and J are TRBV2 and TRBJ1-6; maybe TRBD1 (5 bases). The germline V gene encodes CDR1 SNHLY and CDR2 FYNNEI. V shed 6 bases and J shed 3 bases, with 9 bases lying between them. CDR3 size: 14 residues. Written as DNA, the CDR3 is TGTGCCAGCAGGCGACAGAGCTATAATTCACCCCTCCACTTT. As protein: CASRRQSYNSPLHF.

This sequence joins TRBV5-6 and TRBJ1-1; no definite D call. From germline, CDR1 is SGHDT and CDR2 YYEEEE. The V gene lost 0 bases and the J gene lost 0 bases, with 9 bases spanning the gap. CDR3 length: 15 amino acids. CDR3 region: CASSLAPGLNTEAFF. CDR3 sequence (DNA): TGTGCCAGCAGCTTGGCCCCAGGTTTGAACACTGAAGCTTTCTTT.

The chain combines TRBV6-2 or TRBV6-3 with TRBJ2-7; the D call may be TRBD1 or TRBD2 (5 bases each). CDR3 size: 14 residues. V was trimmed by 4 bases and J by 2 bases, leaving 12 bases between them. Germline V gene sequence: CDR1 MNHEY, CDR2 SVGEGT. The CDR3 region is CASSSPQGPYEQYF. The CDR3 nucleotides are TGTGCCAGCAGTTCCCCTCAGGGACCCTACGAGCAGTACTTC.

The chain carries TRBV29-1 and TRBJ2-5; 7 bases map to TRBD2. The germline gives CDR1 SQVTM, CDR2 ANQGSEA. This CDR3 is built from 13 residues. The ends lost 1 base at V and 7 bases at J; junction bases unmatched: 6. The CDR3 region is CSVEAVQRGTQYF. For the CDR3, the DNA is TGCAGCGTTGAAGCCGTACAGCGGGGGACCCAGTACTTC.

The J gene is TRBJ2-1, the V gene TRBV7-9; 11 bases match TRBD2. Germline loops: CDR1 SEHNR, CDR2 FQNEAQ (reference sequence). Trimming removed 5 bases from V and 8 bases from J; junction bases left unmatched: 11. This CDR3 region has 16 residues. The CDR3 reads CASSTGLAAARDEQFF. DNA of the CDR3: TGTGCCAGCAGCACGGGACTAGCGGCCGCCCGGGATGAGCAGTTCTTC.

CDR3 amino acids: CASSILGGNEQFF. CDR3 DNA: TGTGCCAGTAGTATATTGGGCGGGAATGAGCAGTTCTTC. This chain links TRBV19 with TRBJ2-1, with D possibly being TRBD2 (5 bases). The CDR3 has 13 amino acids. CDR1 is LNHDA and CDR2 is SQIVND in the germline V gene (reference sequence). V lost 2 bases and J 7 bases, leaving 9 bases between the germline ends.

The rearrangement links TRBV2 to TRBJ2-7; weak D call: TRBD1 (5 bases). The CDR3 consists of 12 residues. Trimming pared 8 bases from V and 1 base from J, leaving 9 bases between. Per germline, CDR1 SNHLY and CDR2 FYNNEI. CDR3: CASLDTSYEQYF. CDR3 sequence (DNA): TGTGCCAGCTTGGACACTTCCTACGAGCAGTACTTC.

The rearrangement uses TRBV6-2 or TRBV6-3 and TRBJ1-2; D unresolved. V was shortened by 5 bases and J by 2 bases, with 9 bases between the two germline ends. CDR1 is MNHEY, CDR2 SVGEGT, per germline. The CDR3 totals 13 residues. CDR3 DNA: TGTGCCAGCAGTATACAGCAAAACTATGGCTACACCTTC. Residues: CASSIQQNYGYTF.

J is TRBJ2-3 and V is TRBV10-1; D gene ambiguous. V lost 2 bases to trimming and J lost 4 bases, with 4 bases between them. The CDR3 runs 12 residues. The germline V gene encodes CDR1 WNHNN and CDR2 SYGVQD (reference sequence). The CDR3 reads CASSETADTQYF. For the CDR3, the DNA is TGCGCCAGCAGTGAGACCGCAGATACGCAGTATTTT.

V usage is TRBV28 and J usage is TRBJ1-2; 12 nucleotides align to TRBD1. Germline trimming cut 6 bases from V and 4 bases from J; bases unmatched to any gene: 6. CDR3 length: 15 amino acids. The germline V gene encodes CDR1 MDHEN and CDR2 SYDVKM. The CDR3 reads CASSQGTGGGYGYTF. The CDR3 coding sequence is TGTGCCAGCAGCCAGGGGACAGGGGGCGGCTATGGCTACACCTTC.

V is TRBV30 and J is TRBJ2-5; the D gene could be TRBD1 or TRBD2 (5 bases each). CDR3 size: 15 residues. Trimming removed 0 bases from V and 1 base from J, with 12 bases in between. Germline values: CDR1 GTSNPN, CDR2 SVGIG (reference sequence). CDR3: CAWSVAAGSQETQYF. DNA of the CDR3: TGTGCCTGGAGTGTCGCGGCAGGGAGCCAAGAGACCCAGTACTTC.

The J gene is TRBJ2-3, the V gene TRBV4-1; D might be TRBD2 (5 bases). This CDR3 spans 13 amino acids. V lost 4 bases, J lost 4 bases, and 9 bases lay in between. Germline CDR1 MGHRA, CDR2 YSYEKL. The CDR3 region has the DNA TGCGCCAGCAGCCGAACTAGTCCAGATACGCAGTATTTT. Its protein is CASSRTSPDTQYF.

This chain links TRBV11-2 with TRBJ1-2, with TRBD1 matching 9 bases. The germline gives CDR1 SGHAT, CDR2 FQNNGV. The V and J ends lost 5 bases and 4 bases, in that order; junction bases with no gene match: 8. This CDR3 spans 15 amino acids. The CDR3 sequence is CASSETGQGLYGYTF. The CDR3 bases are TGTGCCAGCAGCGAAACGGGACAGGGCCTCTATGGCTACACCTTC.

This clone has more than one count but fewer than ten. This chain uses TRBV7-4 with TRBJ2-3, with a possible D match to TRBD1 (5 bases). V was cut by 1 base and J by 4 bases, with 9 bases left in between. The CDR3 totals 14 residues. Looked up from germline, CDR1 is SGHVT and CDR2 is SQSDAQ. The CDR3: CASSLVRGADTQYF. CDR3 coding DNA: TGTGCCAGCAGCTTAGTTAGGGGCGCAGATACGCAGTATTTT.

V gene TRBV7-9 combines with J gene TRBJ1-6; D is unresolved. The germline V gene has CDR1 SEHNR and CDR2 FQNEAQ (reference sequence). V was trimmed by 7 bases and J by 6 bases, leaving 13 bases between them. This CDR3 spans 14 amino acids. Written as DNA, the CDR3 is TGTGCCAGCATGCCAGGCGGTGGTAATTCACCCCTCCACTTT. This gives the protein CASMPGGGNSPLHF.